These T cell receptor beta chains were read from a single sample in a study of cytomegalovirus exposure and HLA in healthy donors. Using immunoSEQ multiplex PCR, the repertoire was profiled, and TCRdb retains in-frame clones only, with some absent. Here the sample spans 120,000 to 150,000 clones, around 80% being singletons. Material for sequencing was PBMCs. The receptors stem from a woman younger than 45 in good health and CMV-seronegative. The conserved cysteine and the conserved F or W are not part of the CDR3 here.

V gene	J gene	CDR3 length	CDR3 protein
TRBV15	TRBJ2-5	17	ATSRDSGLAGGIEETQY
TRBV13	TRBJ1-1	15	ASSFGGAEKQDTEAF
TRBV5-4	TRBJ1-1	12	ASSWDRGNTEAF
TRBV2	TRBJ2-7	11	ASRDRASYEQY
TRBV4-3	TRBJ1-1	15	ASSQGALGQLNTEAF
TRBV28	TRBJ2-7	14	ASSLYSGIPTYEQY
TRBV4-1	TRBJ1-3	14	ASSPGDRRSGNTIY
TRBV7-2	TRBJ2-5	12	ASSLVTGGGTQY
TRBV5-4	TRBJ2-5	14	ASSLIPGLATETQY
TRBV7-9	TRBJ1-5	14	ASSLDGTGPNQPQH
TRBV5-6	TRBJ2-5	14	ASSSGTGWNQETQY
TRBV19	TRBJ1-1	15	ASKPGTGREQRFEAF
TRBV18	TRBJ2-7	10	ASSPGGYEQY
TRBV18	TRBJ2-7	11	ASSPSRNYEQY
TRBV7-9	TRBJ1-1	13	ASSLINGLNTEAF
TRBV7-2	TRBJ2-7	13	ASSTTSGGAYEQY
TRBV6-5	TRBJ1-2	12	ASRTGVGDYGYT
TRBV7-4	TRBJ2-3	14	ASSCDRVPSTDTQY
TRBV6-5	TRBJ2-5	13	ASSSRGRYQETQY
TRBV19	TRBJ2-5	12	ASRKAGGPGAQY
TRBV5-4	TRBJ2-7	13	ASSLEGDRGYEQY
TRBV9	TRBJ1-2	13	ASSPGSAGLGGYT
TRBV5-6	TRBJ2-4	17	ASSLTKGARLWAKNIQY
TRBV11-2	TRBJ1-4	13	ASSLGQTTNEKLF
TRBV29-1	TRBJ2-3	13	SGSLDWTSTDTQY
TRBV19	TRBJ2-7	12	ASKRTASSYEQY
TRBV30	TRBJ2-5	12	AWSASGRGWTQY
TRBV2	TRBJ2-7	12	ASSYSGSSYEQY
TRBV4-1	TRBJ1-3	13	ASSQDRRQGNTIY
TRBV6-6	TRBJ2-2	12	ATLQGFRTGELF
TRBV9	TRBJ1-3	15	ASSVVSGTGVGNTIY
TRBV20-1	TRBJ1-2	7	AANYGYT
TRBV2	TRBJ2-5	12	ASSGTGGRETQY
TRBV7-2	TRBJ2-7	19	ASSLAVGAPLKRKLPYEQY
TRBV5-1	TRBJ2-3	12	ASSLATEEDTQY
TRBV19	TRBJ1-2	12	ASSISVTNYGYT
TRBV5-5	TRBJ2-2	13	ASSLGRTITGELF
TRBV30	TRBJ1-4	13	AWSVDGGANEKLF
TRBV5-4	TRBJ2-5	13	ASSSPTGRRETQY
TRBV29-1	TRBJ2-3	13	SVGRMGGLTDTQY
TRBV27	TRBJ2-7	13	ASSLRATGSYEQY
TRBV6-5	TRBJ2-5	12	ASSEGQDGETQY
TRBV6-4	TRBJ1-1	12	ASRARQGSTEAF
TRBV30	TRBJ2-1	13	AWSVKLGGYNEQF
TRBV15	TRBJ2-7	14	ATSSLYSGGPYEQY
TRBV2	TRBJ1-4	12	ASSGGGVNEKLF
TRBV7-9	TRBJ2-5	12	ASSLAQRGETQY
TRBV5-1	TRBJ1-1	12	ASSLKGMNTEAF
TRBV4-3	TRBJ1-1	11	ASSHETNTEAF
TRBV6-6	TRBJ1-2	11	ASSYQTGDGYT
TRBV7-9	TRBJ1-2	12	ASSLDRGHYGHT